This T cell receptor (beta chain) was captured by sequencing in a study of Tregs in tolerant kidney transplant recipients. Whole-study findings and limits: Activated donor B cell expansion appeared to reveal the most relevant donor-specific TCRbeta repertoire. Few patients were studied, so findings need validation in larger groups. Biological reproducibility was not directly addressed in this study.

Unstimulated regulatory T cells (CD4+CD25+CD127-), CD4+CD25- non-regulatory cells, CD4 and CD8 cells were FACS-sorted from thawed PBMCs. Note on this clone: The antigen remains unidentified.

Trimming cost V 4 bases and J 1 base; bases outside gene matches: 3. Germline V lookup: CDR1 SGHRS, CDR2 YFSETQ. CDR3 length: 14 amino acids. The protocol was immunoSEQ multiplex PCR, while the TCRdb copy is restricted to in-frame clones and leaves out a portion. The sample holds 240,000 or so clones; about four fifths are singletons and the top ten take around 0.64%. This rearrangement joins TRBV5-1 to TRBJ2-5; TRBD1 agrees at 8 bases. The source is a human donor in good health. The sample comprised CD4+ T cells from blood. The CDR3 DNA is TGCGCCAGCAGCCCGACAGGGGTCCAAGAGACCCAGTACTTC. It encodes CASSPTGVQETQYF.